One and the same sample provided the 10 T cell receptor beta chains below, sequenced in a study of T cells after posttransplantation cyclophosphamide. The data were produced by immunoSEQ multiplex PCR, yet TCRdb's version contains in-frame clones alone and is incomplete. The sample carries roughly 3,000 clones, roughly 70% recorded once. Cyclophosphamide on days +3 and +4 followed busulfan-fludarabine conditioning and a marrow graft. The sequencing used PBMCs, collected after allogeneic stem cell transplant with posttransplant cyclophosphamide. Receptors were obtained from a female patient between 50 and 60 years old who received an allogeneic stem cell transplant from a related donor, was CMV-positive, and had no GVHD. Some T cells may be supplied by the graft donor.

The table lists this clone with a count of one. This chain joins TRBV30 and TRBJ1-6, with D perhaps matching TRBD1 (6 bases). The V gene's germline CDR1 is GTSNPN and CDR2 SVGIG (reference sequence). V lost 3 bases, J lost 10 bases, and 16 bases lay in between. The CDR3 is 14 residues long. CDR3 bases: TGTGCCTGGAGACAGGGAATAATAGGATCACCCCTCCACTTT. The encoded protein is CAWRQGIIGSPLHF. The full variable domain, with the rest looked up from reference TRBV30 and TRBJ1-6, is SQTIHQWPATLVQPVGSPLSLECTVEGTSNPNLYWYRQAAGRGLQLLFYSVGIGQISSEVPQNLSASRPQDRQFILSSKKLLLSDSGFYLCAWRQGIIGSPLHFGNGTRLTVT.

The chain joins TRBV29-1 to TRBJ1-5; D unresolved. The CDR3 covers 15 residues. V was clipped by 0 bases and J by 0 bases, with 9 bases between them. Looked up from germline, CDR1 is SQVTM and CDR2 is ANQGSEA. The CDR3, as DNA: TGCAGCGTTGAAGATCGCCCAGATAGCAATCAGCCCCAGCATTTT. Translation gives CSVEDRPDSNQPQHF.

The V call is TRBV19, the J call TRBJ2-7; 8 bases agree with TRBD2. Germline V gives CDR1 LNHDA, CDR2 SQIVND (reference sequence). CDR3 length equals 15 residues. J lost 0 bases, V lost 6 bases, and 7 bases had no gene match. The CDR3, as DNA: TGTGCCAGTAGCCCACTAGCGGAACCCTCCTACGAGCAGTACTTC. This codes for CASSPLAEPSYEQYF.

This clone was observed a few times. The V and J genes are TRBV19 and TRBJ2-1; D may be TRBD1 (5 bases). The germline V gene has CDR1 LNHDA and CDR2 SQIVND (reference sequence). V lost 1 base to trimming and J lost 6 bases, with 10 bases between them. The length of the CDR3 is 14 residues. CDR3 sequence reads: CASSIVSRANEQFF. CDR3 DNA sequence: TGTGCCAGTAGTATAGTATCCAGGGCCAATGAGCAGTTCTTC.

The genes are TRBV11-2 and TRBJ2-7, with 11 nucleotides matching TRBD1. V gave up 2 bases and J gave up 2 bases; unmatched junction bases: 8. This CDR3 region has 17 residues. CDR1 SGHAT and CDR2 FQNNGV come from the germline V gene. The CDR3 loop is CASSLFGTGQGAYEQYF. The CDR3 nucleotides read TGTGCCAGCAGCTTATTTGGGACGGGACAGGGGGCCTACGAGCAGTACTTC.

The J gene is TRBJ2-2, the V gene TRBV4-2; D not certain. The V end lost 0 bases, the J end lost 4 bases, and 9 bases lay between the germline ends. Germline V CDR1 and CDR2: LGHNA, YNFKEQ. This CDR3 region has 15 residues. CDR3 DNA sequence: TGTGCCAGCAGCCAAGATCTTGAGGCCACCGGGGAGCTGTTTTTT. Its translation is CASSQDLEATGELFF.

The V call is TRBV19, the J call TRBJ2-3, with 7 nucleotides matching TRBD2. The CDR3 length is 17 residues. Germline V gene lookup returns CDR1 LNHDA and CDR2 SQIVND (reference sequence). Trimming removed 3 bases from V and 0 bases from J; junction bases left unmatched: 9. The CDR3 loop reads CASSIPASGASTDTQYF. As DNA, the CDR3 is TGTGCCAGTAGTATCCCGGCTAGCGGAGCTAGCACAGATACGCAGTATTTT.

J is TRBJ1-1 and V is TRBV5-6; 7 positions agree with TRBD1. The CDR3 sequence is 15 residues long. V lost 0 bases and J lost 1; bases outside the gene matches: 3. CDR1 SGHDT and CDR2 YYEEEE come from the germline V gene. This CDR3 reads CASSLVDRENTEAFF. As DNA, the CDR3 is TGTGCCAGCAGCTTGGTAGACAGGGAGAACACTGAAGCTTTCTTT. Filled out from reference TRBV5-6 and TRBJ1-1, the complete variable domain reads DAGVTQSPTHLIKTRGQQVTLRCSPKSGHDTVSWYQQALGQGPQFIFQYYEEEERQRGNFPDRFSGHQFPNYSSELNVNALLLGDSALYLCASSLVDRENTEAFFGQGTRLTVV.

The rearrangement links TRBV2 to TRBJ2-7, with TRBD1 as a possible D gene (5 bases). The CDR3 sequence is 14 residues long. V was cut by 2 bases and J by 1 base, with 9 bases left in between. Germline V gene lookup returns CDR1 SNHLY and CDR2 FYNNEI. The CDR3 region is CASSERTLSYEQYF. The CDR3 DNA reads TGTGCCAGCAGTGAAAGGACACTTTCCTACGAGCAGTACTTC.

The rearrangement links TRBV28 to TRBJ2-2, with TRBD2 identical over 10 bases. J lost 6 bases, V lost 2 bases, and 3 bases had no gene match. The CDR3 spans 15 residues. Germline V gene lookup returns CDR1 MDHEN and CDR2 SYDVKM. CDR3: CASSLLAGVAGELFF. The CDR3 DNA follows: TGTGCCAGCAGTTTACTAGCGGGAGTGGCCGGGGAGCTGTTTTTT.